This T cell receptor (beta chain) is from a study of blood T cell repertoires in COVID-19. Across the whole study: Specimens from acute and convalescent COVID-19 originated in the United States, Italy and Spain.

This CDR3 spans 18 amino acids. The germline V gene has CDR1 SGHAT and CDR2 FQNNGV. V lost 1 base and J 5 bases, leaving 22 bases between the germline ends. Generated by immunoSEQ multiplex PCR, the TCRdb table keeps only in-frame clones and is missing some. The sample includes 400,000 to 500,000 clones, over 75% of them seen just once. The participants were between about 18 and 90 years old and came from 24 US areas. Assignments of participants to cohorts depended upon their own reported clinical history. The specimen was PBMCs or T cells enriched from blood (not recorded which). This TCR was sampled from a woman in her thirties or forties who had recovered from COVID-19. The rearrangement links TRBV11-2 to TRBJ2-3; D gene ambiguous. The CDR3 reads CASSLVPTPEPQRDTQYF. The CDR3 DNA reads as TGTGCCAGCAGCTTAGTACCCACTCCCGAACCCCAAAGAGATACGCAGTATTTT.